This T cell receptor beta chain was sequenced during a study of control samples from healthy donors and cancer patients. Repertoires were generated with immunoSEQ multiplex PCR, while TCRdb's copy carries only in-frame clones and drops some. The table lists approximately 170,000 clones, 93% of them singletons. V was clipped by 6 bases and J by 10 bases, with 15 bases between them. The CDR3 covers 12 residues. Germline V gene lookup returns CDR1 MNHNY and CDR2 SVGAGI (reference sequence). Specimen: blood. The chain employs TRBV6-6 and TRBJ1-1; possibly TRBD1 for D (5 bases). The TCR originated in a woman aged 60-75 years in good health. CDR3 sequence (DNA): TGTGCCAGCAGGGAAAGGGGCGGTCGAGCTTTCTTT. This sequence encodes CASRERGGRAFF.